This T cell receptor beta chain was retrieved from a study of T cell responses to AZD1222 COVID-19 vaccine (dated by TCRdb to the early 2020s). For the study in its entirety: AZD1222 recipients with second doses at about 4 weeks or about 12 weeks were pooled, because spike-specific TCR depth and breadth did not differ between schedules. A total of just over 230 trial participants underwent TCR sequencing, of whom about 210 had received two doses of AZD1222 and 26 had received two doses of the MenACWY control vaccine. Trial participants were enrolled by age into 18-55, 56-69 and 70-plus year subgroups, with roughly 160, 29 and 62 TCR-sequenced participants respectively.

This clone is a singleton in its sample. Its antigen specificity is not known. The record has no base qualities; no much larger clone is one base away. The time point label, read with the paper, signifies: baseline before first vaccination. Samples from vaccinated people were obtained from the UK trials COV001 and COV002, which included a single-blind randomized controlled phase 2/3 trial of AZD1222 (ChAdOx1 nCoV-19) in healthy adults. For TCRbeta chain sequencing, PBMC samples were collected from trial participants at day 0 and at day 28 after the second dose. General conclusions and limits of the study: Spike-specific TCR breadth and depth rose significantly after two AZD1222 doses compared with day 0 and with MenACWY recipients. The vaccine-associated CD4 TCRs covered the entire spike protein, and the dominant responses fell in regions 160-218 and 743-854. In the small 56-69-year group, the increase in depth fell short of significance, most likely because of low power. Reportedly, close to half of the unique spike-specific TCRs recognized epitopes lying outside the regions that are mutated in the B.1.351 and B.1.1.7 variants. Conclusions about previously exposed vaccinees were limited because only a handful of AZD1222 recipients were SARS-CoV-2 seropositive at baseline. No day 14 peak-response samples were available, so repertoires were characterized only after the peak T cell response. Participants were mostly white British and included more females than males, and it was suggested by the authors that clonal diversity may have been underestimated.

Sequences MGHRA (CDR1) and YSYEKL (CDR2) are obtained from the germline V gene. V is clipped by 0 bases and J by 4 bases, and the sequence between their germline boundaries is 21 bases long. Its CDR3 holds 18 amino acids, cysteine through phenylalanine. Only the CDR3 region is kept as DNA, spanning 54 bases read in frame from base 1. The CDR3 regions of human TCRbeta chains were analyzed by immunosequencing. From the authors' description of their analysis: TCRs in the repertoires were matched against a reference library of SARS-CoV-2-specific TCRs that had been generated with the MIRA antigen-specificity platform. Breadth meant the fraction of unique TCRs that were SARS-CoV-2-associated, whereas depth meant the fraction of total T cells that were SARS-CoV-2-associated. Using the MIRA data, every spike-specific TCR was mapped to the spike region that the TCR reacted to and assigned to either a CD4 or a CD8 class. Log10-transformed breadth and depth values were compared by one-way ANOVA with Sidak's multiple comparisons tests. TCRdb obtained this table from immuneACCESS and retained in-frame rearrangements with V and J assigned. These tables miss some clones; where compared with another copy, unresolved V genes account for less than half of the shortfall, and the remainder is unexplained. From that table come the V and J calls and clone size; the DNA was used to work out D and trimming. Counted in this sample were fewer than 100,000 clones; almost 90% of them appeared once. The ten largest make up roughly 9.1% of the sample.

The sequence is built from TRBV4-1 and TRBJ1-2; the D gene cannot be named for sure. Here the sequenced sample was peripheral blood, taken on day 0 of AZD1222 vaccination. This TCR was recovered from an adult in good health. The nucleotide sequence reads TGCGCCAGCAGCCAAGAGTTAGGCGGCTCCTTTCCCCCCTATGGCTACACCTTC. Its translation is CASSQELGGSFPPYGYTF.